This paragraph reports one TCR beta chain. Its matching antigen is unknown. These data originate in a study of cytotoxic CD8 clonotypes in ibrutinib-treated CLL. Study context: Median treatment time before response sampling was roughly twelve months, range 6 to 36. Study-level points and caveats: Ibrutinib response saw clonality rise, and progression saw it return toward baseline. Sampling time points were not equivalent between sustained-remission and progressing patients.

The CDR3 runs 16 residues. CDR1 and CDR2 from the germline V gene are MNHEY and SVGAGI. Trimming pared 0 bases from V and 6 bases from J, leaving 12 bases between. Method: immunoSEQ multiplex PCR; TCRdb's copy keeps in-frame clones and lacks some. This table has fewer than 150,000 clones, 80% to 90% appearing once. The chain has TRBV6-5 and TRBJ1-6; the D is unclear. The sequencing here drew on PBMCs, taken after 24 months of ibrutinib treatment. This TCR was sampled from a human donor with chronic lymphocytic leukemia. The CDR3 coding sequence is TGTGCCAGCAGTTACTCGACGGACTCCGGTAATTCACCCCTCCACTTT. Translated: CASSYSTDSGNSPLHF.